This TCR beta chain emerged from a study of blood T cell repertoires in COVID-19. Study as a whole: The study drew acute and convalescent COVID-19 samples from the United States, Italy and Spain.

As originally analysed: Amplified reference gene primers provided the basis for estimating nucleated cell counts. Method: immunoSEQ multiplex PCR; TCRdb's copy keeps in-frame clones and lacks some. The D gene and trimming were derived from the DNA, and the V and J assignments and clone size from that table. The sample records approximately 430,000 clones, 75% to 90% being singletons. J was trimmed by 8 bases and V by 3 bases; bases with no gene match: 5. Germline-derived CDR1 and CDR2 are SQVTM and ANQGSEA. The CDR3 runs to 13 residues. The clonotype was recovered from a young woman with active or convalescent COVID-19. The sequencing sample was made of peripheral blood. This rearrangement joins TRBV29-1 to TRBJ1-4, with TRBD1 matching 8 bases. CDR3: CSVELDREEKLFF. The CDR3 DNA follows: TGCAGCGTTGAGTTGGACAGGGAGGAAAAACTGTTTTTT.